The present TCR beta chain was sequenced within a study of T cells of healthy individuals (dated by TCRdb to 2017 to 2018). Note on this clonotype: Its antigen is unknown. No much larger clone is present one base from it, and per-base qualities are unavailable.

The library relied on 5' RACE. The listed sequencing device is Illumina MiSeq. The raw public data were reprocessed by TCRdb itself: fastp quality trimming at Q25, MiXCR clonotype calling, in-frame beta chains only. Rows matching on CDR3 protein sequence are summarized as one entry with the most common DNA and genes. The sample table contains 55,000 to 65,000 distinct CDR3 sequences; only one count was recorded for around 16% of them. Jointly, the top ten make up around 5.1% of the sample. The receptor comes from a human donor in good health.

The CDR3: CAWSQTVRYTF. The sequenced DNA is TGTGCCTGGAGTCAGACAGTCCGCTACACCTTC. This chain joins TRBV30 to TRBJ1-2; the best D guess is TRBD1, with 5 bases matching. Trimming at the junction amounts to 2 bases on V and 9 bases on J, and the germline ends lie 10 bases apart. The CDR3 sequence holds 11 residues, the cysteine and phenylalanine included. The entry retains the CDR3 DNA only, 33 bases that are in frame from base 1. Based on the germline V gene (reference sequence), the CDR1 and CDR2 sequences are GTSNPN and SVGIG. When the CDR3 is completed using the reference TRBV30 and TRBJ1-2 genes on either side, the full variable domain is SQTIHQWPATLVQPVGSPLSLECTVEGTSNPNLYWYRQAAGRGLQLLFYSVGIGQISSEVPQNLSASRPQDRQFILSSKKLLLSDSGFYLCAWSQTVRYTFGSGTRLTVV.